These 5 T cell receptor beta chains came from one sample sequenced in a study of CD8 T cells in ankylosing spondylitis. Study results and limitations: Made up of about eight highly homologous variants, a TCR beta motif appeared characteristic of ankylosing spondylitis blood.

Their target antigens are unknown. TCRdb called the 5' RACE reads again in MiXCR, with one record for every CDR3 protein. Here the sample spans about 220,000 distinct CDR3 sequences, approximately 7.3% being singletons. The sequenced sample consisted of blood, either unsorted or a sorted T cell fraction (not recorded which). Source of these receptors: a male donor with ankylosing spondylitis.

This clonotype was observed at least ten times. The CDR3 protein is CASSGGANTGELFF. The CDR3 region has the DNA TGTGCCAGCAGCGGGGGTGCGAACACCGGGGAGCTGTTTTTT. The J gene is TRBJ2-2, the V gene TRBV7-8, with D possibly being TRBD1 or TRBD2 (5 bases each). Germline V gene lookup returns CDR1 SGHVS and CDR2 FQNEAQ. V shed 5 bases and J shed 0 bases, with 7 bases lying between them. The CDR3 covers 14 residues.

In its sample, this clonotype was seen many times. The junction does not match germline at one end; this may be a read error. CDR3 nucleotides: TGTGCCAGCCGTTTGGCCTACAGTATCCCAGGCTACACCTTC. Translation: CASRLAYSIPGYTF. The V call is TRBV27, the J call TRBJ1-2; D is unclear. This CDR3 region has 14 residues. Germline V lookup: CDR1 MNHEY, CDR2 SMNVEV (reference sequence).

This rearrangement joins TRBV5-1 to TRBJ2-1; D not certain. The germline gives CDR1 SGHRS, CDR2 YFSETQ. Trimming took off 4 bases at V and 0 bases at J, with 11 bases between the two ends. The CDR3 consists of 15 residues. The CDR3 is CASSLDVSSYNEQFF. The CDR3 DNA reads TGCGCCAGCAGCCTTGATGTCAGCTCCTACAATGAGCAGTTCTTC.

This clonotype was seen ten or more times. The chain combines TRBV29-1 with TRBJ2-5, with D unclear. The CDR3 totals 15 residues. The V end was cut by 4 bases, the J end by 5 bases, with 20 bases between. Germline V gene sequence: CDR1 SQVTM, CDR2 ANQGSEA. The CDR3 sequence is CSVVGHRLYGETQYF. CDR3 coding DNA: TGCAGCGTTGTGGGCCACAGACTCTACGGGGAGACCCAGTACTTC.

In its sample, this clonotype was seen a few times. At one end, the junction sequence differs from germline, possibly due to a read error. V gene TRBV20-1 combines with J gene TRBJ1-5; 10 positions agree with TRBD1. The CDR3 totals 15 residues. Germline V gene sequence: CDR1 DFQATT, CDR2 SNEGSKA (reference sequence). The CDR3 region is CCATRDRGSSQPQHF. The CDR3 DNA reads as TGCTGTGCTACCCGGGACAGGGGTTCTTCTCAGCCCCAGCATTTT.